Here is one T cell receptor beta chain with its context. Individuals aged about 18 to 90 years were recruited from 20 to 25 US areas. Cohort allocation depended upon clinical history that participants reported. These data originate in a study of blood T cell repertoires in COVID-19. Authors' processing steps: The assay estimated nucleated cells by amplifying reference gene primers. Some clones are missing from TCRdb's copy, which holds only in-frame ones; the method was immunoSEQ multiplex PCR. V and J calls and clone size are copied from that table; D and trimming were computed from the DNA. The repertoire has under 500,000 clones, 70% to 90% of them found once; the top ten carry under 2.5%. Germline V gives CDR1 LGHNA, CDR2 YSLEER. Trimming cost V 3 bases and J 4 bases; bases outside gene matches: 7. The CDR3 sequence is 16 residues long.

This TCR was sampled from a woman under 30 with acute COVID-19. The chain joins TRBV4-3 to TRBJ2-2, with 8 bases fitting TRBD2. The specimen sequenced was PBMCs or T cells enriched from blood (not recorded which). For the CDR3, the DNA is TGCGCCAGCAGCCATGAAGCGGGAGAGGGCACCGGGGAGCTGTTTTTT. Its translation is CASSHEAGEGTGELFF.